The T cell receptor beta chain under discussion was sequenced for a study of blood T cell repertoires in COVID-19. Study overall: T cells, B-cell-depleted T cells, or PBMCs supplied cDNA or gDNA.

Libraries were prepared by immunoSEQ multiplex PCR; TCRdb keeps only in-frame clonotypes and omits some of them. The table shows approximately 14,000 clones, with roughly 80% occurring only once. The CDR3 has 15 amino acids. V dropped 5 bases and J dropped 6; count of bases not matched to a gene: 9. Per germline, CDR1 MNHEY and CDR2 SVGAGI. This sequence joins TRBV6-5 and TRBJ2-3, with TRBD2 matching over 9 bases. The receptor was isolated from a human donor in a cohort sampled during active COVID-19. What was sequenced was peripheral blood. Here the CDR3 DNA reads TGTGCCAGCAGTAAGACTAGCGGCATGTGGGATACGCAGTATTTT. Translating gives CASSKTSGMWDTQYF.